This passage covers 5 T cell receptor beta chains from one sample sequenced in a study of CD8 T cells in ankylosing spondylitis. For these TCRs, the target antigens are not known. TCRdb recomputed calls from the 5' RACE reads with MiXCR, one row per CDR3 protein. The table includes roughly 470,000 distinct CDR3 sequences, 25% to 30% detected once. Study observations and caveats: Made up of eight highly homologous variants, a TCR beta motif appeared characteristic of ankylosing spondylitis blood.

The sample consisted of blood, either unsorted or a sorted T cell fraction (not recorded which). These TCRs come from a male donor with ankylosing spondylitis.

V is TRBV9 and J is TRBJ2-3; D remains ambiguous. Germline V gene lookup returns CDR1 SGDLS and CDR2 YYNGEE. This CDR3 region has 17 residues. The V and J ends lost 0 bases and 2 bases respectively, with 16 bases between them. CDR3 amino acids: CASSVVGSLASTDTQYF. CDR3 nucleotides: TGTGCCAGCAGCGTAGTCGGGTCCCTCGCATCCACAGATACGCAGTATTTT.

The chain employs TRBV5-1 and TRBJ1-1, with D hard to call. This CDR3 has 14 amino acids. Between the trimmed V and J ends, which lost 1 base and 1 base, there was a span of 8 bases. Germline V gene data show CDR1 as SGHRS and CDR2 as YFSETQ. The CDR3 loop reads CASSLTAGNTEAFF. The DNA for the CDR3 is TGCGCCAGCAGCTTGACGGCAGGGAACACTGAAGCTTTCTTT.

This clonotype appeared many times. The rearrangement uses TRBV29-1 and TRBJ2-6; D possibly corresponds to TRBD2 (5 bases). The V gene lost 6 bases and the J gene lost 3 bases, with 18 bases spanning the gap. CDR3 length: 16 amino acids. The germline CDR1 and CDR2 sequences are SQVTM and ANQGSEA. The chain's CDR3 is CSVTTPHLSGANVLTF. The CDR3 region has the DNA TGCAGCGTGACTACCCCACACTTGAGTGGGGCCAACGTCCTGACTTTC.

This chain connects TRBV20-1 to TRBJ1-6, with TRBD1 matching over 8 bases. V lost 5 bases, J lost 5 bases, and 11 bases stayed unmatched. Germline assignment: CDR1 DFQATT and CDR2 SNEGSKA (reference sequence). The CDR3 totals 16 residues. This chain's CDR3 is CSAPPGTGADNSPLHF. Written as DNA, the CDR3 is TGCAGTGCTCCCCCCGGGACAGGAGCTGATAATTCACCCCTCCACTTT.

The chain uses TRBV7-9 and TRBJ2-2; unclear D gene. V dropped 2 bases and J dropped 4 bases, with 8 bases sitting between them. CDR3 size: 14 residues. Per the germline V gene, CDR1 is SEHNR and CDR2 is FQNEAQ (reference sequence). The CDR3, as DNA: TGTGCCAGCAGCTTACGGGCTTCCACCGGGGAGCTGTTTTTT. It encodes CASSLRASTGELFF.